Detailed here is one T cell receptor (beta chain). These data come from a study of blood T cell repertoires in COVID-19. On the study more broadly: From T cells, B-cell-depleted T cells, or PBMCs came the material, which was cDNA or gDNA.

The data were produced by immunoSEQ multiplex PCR, yet TCRdb's version contains in-frame clones alone and is incomplete. The data show around 230,000 clones, around four fifths seen once. The germline V gene encodes CDR1 SGHRS and CDR2 YFSETQ. With 7 bases clipped from V and 8 bases from J, the junction kept 14 bases outside the gene matches. CDR3 length: 14 residues. This receptor was obtained from a woman in her forties or fifties with acute or convalescent COVID-19. The chain is built from TRBV5-1 and TRBJ1-1; 7 nucleotides match TRBD1. Sequenced material: peripheral blood. The CDR3 loop is CASSTGTADPEAFF. In DNA, the CDR3 is TGCGCCAGCTCCACCGGGACAGCGGATCCAGAAGCTTTCTTT.